This T cell receptor beta chain was sequenced for a study of blood T cells in healthy people across ages. General study findings and limits: Versus aged donors, long-lived donors had higher diversity and more naive CD4+ cells.

Through a sample-barcoded 5' primer and a J-beta primer mix, a second PCR was run for roughly 6 to 11 cycles. Tagging of each cDNA molecule was performed by a template-switch adaptor with 12 random nucleotides. MiXCR was run by TCRdb on the 5' RACE reads, yielding one entry per CDR3 protein. Of more than 1 million distinct CDR3 sequences listed, more than 40% are singletons. About this clonotype: Its cognate antigen is unknown.

This CDR3 comprises 14 residues. V gave up 10 bases and J gave up 7 bases, with 19 bases separating them. The sample taken for sequencing was blood. This receptor was obtained from a woman aged 55-70 years in good health. The J gene is TRBJ2-2, the V gene TRBV12-3 or TRBV12-4; D gene uncertain. CDR3 DNA sequence: TGTGCCACTTCTAACCCGATATCGGTCGGGGAGCTGTTTTTT. Its translation is CATSNPISVGELFF.